The clone carrying this TCR beta chain came up many times. This record comes from a study of T cells after posttransplantation cyclophosphamide. This related bone marrow graft donor gave peripheral blood on the day of marrow donation. Assay used: immunoSEQ multiplex PCR; TCRdb lists only in-frame clones, some missing. The repertoire has about 24,000 clones, none seen only once; the ten largest take approximately 4.8%. The CDR3 covers 15 residues. CDR1 and CDR2 from the germline V gene are MNHEY and SMNVEV (reference sequence). The V gene end was trimmed by 5 bases and the J gene end by 2 bases; junction bases not matched to a gene: 4.

The J gene is TRBJ1-3, the V gene TRBV27, with TRBD1 identical over 9 bases. Sequencing used PBMCs. This clonotype was sampled from a woman aged 50 to 60 in good health, CMV-negative, and a related stem cell transplant donor. CDR3 DNA: TGTGCCAGCAGTGGTCGGACAGGGGCTGGAAACACCATATATTTT. Translating gives CASSGRTGAGNTIYF.